One sample yielded the 9 T cell receptor beta chains listed below, sequenced in a study of regulatory T cells in long-lasting Graves disease. Time point denoted: newly diagnosed GD, antithyroid drugs for less than 3 months. Isolated PBMC RNA provided the starting material for the TCR library. iRepertoire HTBI primers and Arm-PCR of CDR3 regions built TCR beta libraries. TCRdb reprocessed the multiplex PCR reads via MiXCR and lists one record per CDR3 protein. This table holds about 530,000 distinct CDR3 sequences, 15% to 20% found once. The sample was also linked to a second study, of T cells in Graves' hyperthyroidism and ophthalmopathy.

The starting material was peripheral blood mononuclear cells (PBMCs), obtained at new diagnosis, from a patient treated with antithyroid drugs. The receptors derive from a woman in her forties or fifties with Graves disease.

This clonotype was counted many times. The chain is built from TRBV6-1 and TRBJ2-5, with 7 bases lining up with TRBD1. The V segment lost 8 bases and the J segment 2 bases; nucleotides outside the gene matches: 5. This CDR3 comprises 13 residues. Per germline, CDR1 MNHNS and CDR2 SASEGT. This CDR3 reads CASGTGAQETQYF. Here the CDR3 DNA reads TGTGCCAGCGGTACAGGGGCGCAAGAGACCCAGTACTTC.

Details on this clonotype: A much bigger clone sits one base away, suggesting this may be a read error. The chain carries TRBV5-5 and TRBJ2-7, with TRBD1 matching over 9 bases. V lost 0 bases to trimming and J lost 2 bases; unmatched junction nucleotides: 9. CDR1 and CDR2 from the germline V gene are SGHKS and YYEKEE (reference sequence). The CDR3 spans 17 residues. CDR3: CASSLVLGQGGPYEQYF. In DNA form, the CDR3 reads TGTGCCAGCAGCTTGGTTCTGGGACAGGGCGGCCCCTACGAGCAGTACTTC.

Many counts were recorded for this clonotype. V gene TRBV2 combines with J gene TRBJ2-2; D might be TRBD1 (5 bases). Trimming removed 8 bases at V and 2 bases at J, with 12 bases between. This CDR3 comprises 14 residues. CDR1 and CDR2 from the germline V gene are SNHLY and FYNNEI. The CDR3 region is CASQGHLNTGELFF. The CDR3 coding sequence is TGTGCCAGCCAAGGACACCTAAACACCGGGGAGCTGTTTTTT.

J is TRBJ1-3 and V is TRBV19; D is possibly TRBD1 (6 bases). Trimming left V 6 bases short and J 0 bases short, with 9 bases between. The CDR3 contains 14 residues. The germline V gene has CDR1 LNHDA and CDR2 SQIVND (reference sequence). CDR3 sequence reads: CASRSTGSGNTIYF. Written as DNA, the CDR3 is TGTGCCAGTAGGTCGACAGGCTCTGGAAACACCATATATTTT.

The CDR3 region is CASSQGGTGGDEQYF. CDR3 nucleotide sequence: TGCGCCAGCAGCCAAGGTGGGACAGGGGGCGACGAGCAGTACTTC. The chain joins TRBV4-1 to TRBJ2-7; 12 nucleotides align to TRBD1. CDR1 and CDR2 (germline): MGHRA, YSYEKL. J gave up 5 bases and V 1 base, and 3 bases lay outside the gene matches. CDR3 length: 15 residues.

This clonotype was observed at least ten times. The genes are TRBV11-3 and TRBJ2-7, with D unresolved. The V gene's germline CDR1 is SGHNT and CDR2 YENEEA. The CDR3 contains 13 residues. The V gene lost 0 bases and the J gene lost 7 bases, with 10 bases spanning the gap. The CDR3 coding sequence is TGTGCCAGCAGCTTAGATGGCCGAAAGGAGCAGTACTTC. It codes for CASSLDGRKEQYF.

This clonotype was counted only a few times. The chain carries TRBV4-1 and TRBJ2-7, with D unclear. Between the trimmed V and J ends, which lost 0 bases and 3 bases, there was a span of 12 bases. From germline, CDR1 is MGHRA and CDR2 YSYEKL. The CDR3 consists of 15 residues. This chain's CDR3 is CASSQDGSTLYEQYF. In nucleotides, the CDR3 is TGCGCCAGCAGCCAAGATGGGTCAACTCTCTACGAGCAGTACTTC.

This clonotype was seen many times. V gene TRBV20-1 combines with J gene TRBJ2-7; TRBD1 matches at 7 bases. Germline V lookup: CDR1 DFQATT, CDR2 SNEGSKA (reference sequence). Trimming at V came to 0 bases and at J to 6 bases, leaving 11 bases not matched to a gene. The CDR3 length is 15 residues. CDR3 region: CSAREWTGIASEQYF. CDR3 nucleotides: TGCAGTGCTAGAGAGTGGACAGGCATCGCTTCCGAGCAGTACTTC.

In this sample, this clonotype turned up a few times. The V gene is TRBV6-4, the J gene TRBJ2-3; D uncertain. This CDR3 comprises 15 residues. V was trimmed by 0 bases and J by 5 bases, leaving 12 bases between them. The germline V gene has CDR1 MRHNA and CDR2 SNTAGT. The CDR3 DNA is TGTGCCAGCAGTGACTCAGGGCTAGTGGGAGATACGCAGTATTTT. Encoded protein: CASSDSGLVGDTQYF.